This entry lists 18 T cell receptor beta chains sequenced from one sample in a study of beta chain features in type 1 diabetes (dated by TCRdb to between 2017 and 2018). The research as a whole found: Type 1 diabetes patients showed a moderate but significant shortening of TCRB CDR3 length in all four CD4+ subsets.

Library prep was done by the immunoSEQ multiplex PCR assay. The entire isolated RNA was reverse transcribed using the High Capacity cDNA Reverse Transcription Kit, and thus expressed TCRB transcripts were sequenced. This is the immuneACCESS table as TCRdb keeps it, with only in-frame sequences that have V and J called. A part of the clones is gone; compared with another copy, unresolved V genes explain less than half, and the rest is unexplained. The sample table lists around 250,000 clones, roughly a quarter of them with a count of one. The ten most abundant clones make up 0.012% of the sample. Their antigens are not known. The specimen sequenced was naive CD4+ T cells from blood. What the cell subset or site label conveys for this sample: true naive CD4+ T cells. Receptors were obtained from a woman aged 25-40 years with type 1 diabetes.

This clone was found a few times. The chain employs TRBV29-1 and TRBJ2-3; D remains ambiguous. Germline V gene data show CDR1 as SQVTM and CDR2 as ANQGSEA. Deletions cut 4 bases from V and 0 bases from J, with 11 bases between. The CDR3 totals 14 residues. CDR3 sequence reads: CSVVVVSSTDTQYF. The CDR3, as DNA: TGCAGCGTTGTCGTCGTATCTAGCACAGATACGCAGTATTTT.

A few counts support this clone. This rearrangement joins TRBV5-1 to TRBJ1-4, with unresolved D. Germline lookup yields CDR1 SGHRS and CDR2 YFSETQ. Trimming stripped 4 bases from V and 3 bases from J, with 7 bases between. The CDR3 contains 13 residues. The CDR3 protein is CASSRESNEKLFF. The CDR3 DNA is TGCGCCAGCAGCCGAGAGTCTAATGAAAAACTGTTTTTT.

This clone was detected a few times. This chain uses TRBV30 with TRBJ2-1; 9 bases map to TRBD2. CDR1 GTSNPN and CDR2 SVGIG come from the germline V gene (reference sequence). The CDR3 length is 13 residues. With V trimmed by 4 bases and J by 4 bases, 2 bases remained unmatched. DNA of the CDR3: TGTGCCTGGAATGGACTAGCGTACAATGAGCAGTTCTTC. This gives the protein CAWNGLAYNEQFF.

This clone was observed a handful of times. The chain has TRBV7-9 and TRBJ2-6, with D unclear. The germline V and J ends were trimmed by 6 bases and 3 bases, with 3 bases remaining between them. The CDR3 sequence is 12 residues long. The V gene's germline CDR1 is SEHNR and CDR2 FQNEAQ (reference sequence). The CDR3 loop reads CASRRGANVLTF. As DNA, the CDR3 is TGTGCCAGCAGGCGTGGGGCCAACGTCCTGACTTTC. The whole variable domain, filled in from reference TRBV7-9 and TRBJ2-6, reads DTGVSQNPRHKITKRGQNVTFRCDPISEHNRLYWYRQTLGQGPEFLTYFQNEAQLEKSRLLSDRFSAERPKGSFSTLEIQRTEQGDSAMYLCASRRGANVLTFGAGSRLTVL.

This sequence joins TRBV15 and TRBJ2-7, with D possibly matching TRBD1 (6 bases). V shed 0 bases and J shed 6 bases, with 18 bases lying between them. From germline, CDR1 is LNHNV and CDR2 YYDKDF (reference sequence). This CDR3 has 16 amino acids. The CDR3 DNA is TGTGCCACCAGCAGAGATACTGCGGCACAGGGATCCGAGCAGTACTTC. Translating gives CATSRDTAAQGSEQYF.

The V call is TRBV18, the J call TRBJ1-1, with D possibly matching TRBD1 (6 bases). V lost 3 bases and J 3 bases, leaving 8 bases between the germline ends. The CDR3 is made up of 13 amino acids. Looked up from germline, CDR1 is KGHSH and CDR2 is LQKENI. CDR3 in amino acids: CASSPDRHTEAFF. The CDR3 bases are TGTGCCAGCTCACCGGACAGACACACTGAAGCTTTCTTT.

The genes are TRBV10-3 and TRBJ2-7, with D tentatively TRBD1 (5 bases). This CDR3 has 15 amino acids. Germline V gene lookup returns CDR1 ENHRY and CDR2 SYGVKD. Trimming pared 2 bases from V and 4 bases from J, leaving 15 bases between. The CDR3 DNA reads TGTGCCATCAGTGAGGAATTAGCCAGGGTTTACGAGCAGTACTTC. It codes for CAISEELARVYEQYF.

V gene TRBV30 combines with J gene TRBJ1-2; the match to TRBD1 covers 10 bases. J lost 3 bases, V lost 5 bases, and 6 bases had no gene match. CDR1 GTSNPN and CDR2 SVGIG come from the germline V gene (reference sequence). The CDR3 extends over 14 amino acids. CDR3 in amino acids: CAWARQGAYYGYTF. The CDR3 DNA follows: TGTGCCTGGGCACGACAGGGGGCATACTATGGCTACACCTTC.

This clone was found a few times. The rearrangement joins TRBV30 to TRBJ2-3, with TRBD1 matching 8 bases. Germline V CDR1 and CDR2: GTSNPN, SVGIG (reference sequence). V lost 2 bases and J lost 8; bases outside the gene matches: 12. The CDR3 consists of 15 residues. The CDR3 nucleotides read TGTGCCTGGAGTCGGGATTGGGCAGGGGGCGGTACGCAGTATTTT. This encodes CAWSRDWAGGGTQYF.

The chain has TRBV9 and TRBJ2-2, with D possibly TRBD2 on 6 matching bases. V was trimmed by 1 base and J by 5 bases, leaving 12 bases between them. The CDR3 extends over 15 amino acids. Germline lookup yields CDR1 SGDLS and CDR2 YYNGEE. CDR3 sequence reads: CASSVPGSGTGELFF. The DNA of the CDR3 is TGTGCCAGCAGCGTACCCGGGAGCGGGACCGGGGAGCTGTTTTTT.

This clone turned up a few times. The CDR3: CASSLGGRDSEKLFF. As DNA, the CDR3 is TGCGCCAGCAGCTTGGGGGGACGGGACTCGGAAAAACTGTTTTTT. This chain connects TRBV5-1 to TRBJ1-4; TRBD1 might be the D (5 bases). CDR3 length: 15 residues. Germline V gene lookup returns CDR1 SGHRS and CDR2 YFSETQ. Trimming stripped 0 bases from V and 8 bases from J, with 14 bases between.

In its sample, this clone was seen many times. This chain links TRBV23-1 with TRBJ2-7; TRBD2 agrees at 7 bases. TRBV23-1 is filed as an ORF, its function uncertain. Losses at the gene ends were 3 bases for V and 2 bases for J; bases not matched to a gene: 4. This CDR3 is 14 amino acids long. CDR3 sequence reads: CASSHGGEPYEQYF. Written as DNA, the CDR3 is TGCGCCAGCAGTCATGGGGGGGAGCCCTACGAGCAGTACTTC.

The chain combines TRBV9 with TRBJ2-5; D possibly corresponds to TRBD1 (6 bases). Germline V lookup: CDR1 SGDLS, CDR2 YYNGEE. V shed 3 bases and J shed 2 bases, with 14 bases lying between them. The CDR3 contains 15 residues. The CDR3 DNA reads as TGTGCCAGCAGCGCCCAGGGGCAGAGACAAGAGACCCAGTACTTC. It specifies CASSAQGQRQETQYF.

The CDR3 DNA follows: TGCAGCGTTGCAGGGACTAGCGGGAGGACTCGCACAGATACGCAGTATTTT. Amino acids: CSVAGTSGRTRTDTQYF. The chain has TRBV29-1 and TRBJ2-3; 15 bases map to TRBD2. V lost 4 bases to trimming and J lost 1 base; unmatched junction nucleotides: 6. The germline V gene encodes CDR1 SQVTM and CDR2 ANQGSEA. The CDR3 has 17 amino acids.

The chain has TRBV11-2 and TRBJ1-1; tentative D call: TRBD1 (5 bases). The CDR3 contains 15 residues. The germline V gene has CDR1 SGHAT and CDR2 FQNNGV. V was cut by 5 bases and J by 1 base, with 14 bases left in between. In DNA form, the CDR3 reads TGTGCCAGCAGCACCGGTAGACAGAGGAACACTGAAGCTTTCTTT. Residues: CASSTGRQRNTEAFF.

This clone was picked up a small number of times. The chain has TRBV11-2 and TRBJ2-7; 12 positions agree with TRBD2. The germline CDR1 and CDR2 sequences are SGHAT and FQNNGV. This CDR3 has 17 amino acids. V trimming: 2 bases; J trimming: 6 bases; junction bases outside the gene matches: 11. The CDR3 DNA reads as TGTGCCAGCAGCTTATACGGGCTAGCGGGAGGGCCGGGCGAGCAGTACTTC. Translating it yields CASSLYGLAGGPGEQYF.

CDR3 in DNA: TGTGCCAGCAGCCGTGGACAGGGTTGGACCTACGAGCAGTACTTC. Translating it yields CASSRGQGWTYEQYF. The chain has TRBV7-9 and TRBJ2-7; TRBD1 aligns across 8 bases. Germline lookup yields CDR1 SEHNR and CDR2 FQNEAQ (reference sequence). This CDR3 is built from 15 residues. The V gene end was trimmed by 5 bases and the J gene end by 2 bases; junction bases not matched to a gene: 8.

This chain links TRBV19 with TRBJ2-6; no reliable D call. This CDR3 region has 16 residues. V lost 5 bases, J lost 0 bases, and 11 bases lay in between. Germline V gene data show CDR1 as LNHDA and CDR2 as SQIVND (reference sequence). The CDR3 loop is CASSPQASSGANVLTF. In DNA, the CDR3 is TGTGCCAGTAGTCCTCAAGCATCCTCTGGGGCCAACGTCCTGACTTTC.